This T cell receptor (beta chain) appears in the sequencing data of a study of blood T cell repertoires in COVID-19 (dated by TCRdb to 2018 to 2020). Study-wide context: Collaborator samples came from the United States, Italy and Spain and covered acute and convalescent phases of COVID-19. The prospective study material was composed of cDNA or gDNA derived from T cells, B-cell-depleted T cells, or PBMCs. Subjects who had been exposed to COVID-19, were actively infected with it, or had recovered from it provided the deeply sampled blood TCRbeta repertoires that made up the dataset. The repertoires were released in a freely available public database intended as a resource for research on the immune response to SARS-CoV-2. The samples were drawn from two sources: the first 160 participants of the ongoing ImmuneRACE study, and 1,000 to 1,500 subjects contributed by 6 global collaborators. The sample metadata nearly always contained a de-identified subject ID, COVID-19 status, age in years and sex. Where available, HLA class I and class II types were taken from metadata supplied by the sample provider and were not determined by assay-based typing. Results the study describes overall, beyond this receptor: How much clinical and demographic metadata was included differed by source and by participant, and the metadata was provided uncurated.

The immunoSEQ Assay, a bias-controlled multiplex PCR, was used to amplify TCRbeta CDR3 regions from genomic DNA. In the authors' own workflow: The number of nucleated cells in each sample was estimated by amplification of reference gene primers within the assay. To quantify the absolute abundance of each unique TCRbeta CDR3 rearrangement, sequence reads were collapsed and filtered. For each sample, productive Simpson clonality was calculated as the square root of Simpson's diversity index over productive rearrangements. TCRdb carries this immuneACCESS record with in-frame sequences only. Its versions omit some clonotypes, under half of them owing to an unresolved V gene in the studies checked, with the rest unexplained. V and J calls and clone size are those listed in that table; D and trimming were worked out from the DNA. Across this sample there are about 320,000 clones, with 85% to 90% seen only once. The ten largest clones add up to 8.5% to 12% of the sample.

Via the germline V gene (reference sequence), CDR1 is MNHEY and CDR2 SMNVEV. The CDR3, from cysteine to phenylalanine, totals 14 residues. Of all the DNA, just the CDR3 is kept, 42 bases in frame from base 1. Trimmed from V: 8 bases; trimmed from J: 4 bases; junction bases lacking a gene match: 6. A single count supports this clone. Its target antigen remains unknown. No base-level quality is on record; no much larger clone is a single base apart. In the prospective study, participants were about 18 to 89 years old, resided in around 25 geographic areas of the United States, and were enrolled through a virtual design. Cohort assignment in the prospective study relied on participant-reported clinical history from a screening survey and a study questionnaire. For ImmuneRACE Cohort 3, a participant was defined as recovered based on two consecutive negative NP/OP PCR tests, clearance by a healthcare professional, or resolution of symptoms. Mobile phlebotomists in the prospective study collected whole blood, serum and a nasopharyngeal or oropharyngeal swab from every participant. Participants in the prospective study had the option to provide additional blood draws and questionnaires over a roughly 2-month period. Blood samples from the prospective study were shipped frozen or at room temperature prior to DNA extraction.

Material: PBMCs or T cells enriched from blood (not recorded which). The chain links TRBV27 with TRBJ1-1, and TRBD1 aligns with 11 junction nucleotides. This sequence originates from a woman aged 18-35 years who had recovered from COVID-19. The DNA sequence is given as TGTGCCAGCGGGTTTGGGACAGGGGGCACTGAAGCTTTCTTT. Translated, this is CASGFGTGGTEAFF.